A single sample gave rise to the 22 T cell receptor beta chains below, sequenced in a study of T-cell reconstitution after alpha-beta-depleted transplantation in children. TCRbeta library preparation incorporated unique molecular identifiers. TCRdb redid the calling of the PCR reads with MiXCR, one entry per CDR3 protein. The sample consists of roughly 180,000 distinct CDR3 sequences, more than 14% of them appearing once. Specimen: PBMCs from the stem cell graft donor, collected from the stem cell graft. These receptors originate from a human donor who donated a stem cell graft to a child with acute lymphoblastic leukemia.

This clonotype was seen ten or more times. This chain connects TRBV5-1 to TRBJ2-1; 10 nucleotides align to TRBD1. Germline assignment: CDR1 SGHRS and CDR2 YFSETQ. This CDR3 comprises 15 residues. With 3 bases clipped from V and 8 bases from J, the junction kept 8 bases outside the gene matches. CDR3 residues: CASSSGTGVTHEQFF. CDR3 nucleotide sequence: TGCGCCAGCAGCTCCGGGACAGGGGTTACGCATGAGCAGTTCTTC.

Worth noting for this clonotype: This may arise from a read error, as a much more abundant clone is one base away. The chain combines TRBV11-2 with TRBJ2-7; possibly TRBD2 for D (6 bases). This CDR3 region has 15 residues. Germline V CDR1 and CDR2: SGHAT, FQNNGV. The CDR3 reads CASSFVAGSSHEQYF. DNA of the CDR3: TGTGCCAGCAGCTTCGTCGCCGGGAGCTCCCACGAGCAGTACTTC. Filled out from reference TRBV11-2 and TRBJ2-7, the complete variable domain reads EAGVAQSPRYKIIEKRQSVAFWCNPISGHATLYWYQQILGQGPKLLIQFQNNGVVDDSQLPKDRFSAERLKGVDSTLKIQPAKLEDSAVYLCASSFVAGSSHEQYFGPGTRLTVT.

This clonotype was counted at least ten times. The CDR3 DNA reads TGCAGCGTCTGGACAGGGGGCACCGGGGAGCTGTTTTTT. The encoded protein is CSVWTGGTGELFF. The chain uses TRBV29-1 and TRBJ2-2; the match to TRBD1 covers 10 bases. The CDR3 runs to 13 residues. J was trimmed by 4 bases and V by 6 bases; bases with no gene match: 2. CDR1 and CDR2 (germline): SQVTM, ANQGSEA.

The table lists this clonotype with many counts. V gene TRBV6-5 combines with J gene TRBJ1-5, with D perhaps matching TRBD1 (6 bases). V lost 6 bases and J 0 bases, leaving 15 bases between the germline ends. This CDR3 is 16 amino acids long. Germline V gene sequence: CDR1 MNHEY, CDR2 SVGAGI. The CDR3 protein is CASRVIQGYSNQPQHF. The CDR3 nucleotides read TGTGCCAGCAGGGTAATTCAGGGGTATAGCAATCAGCCCCAGCATTTT.

This clonotype appeared many times. The chain links TRBV20-1 to TRBJ2-1, with D perhaps matching TRBD1 (5 bases). V was pared by 6 bases and J by 4 bases, with 16 bases between. CDR1 is DFQATT, CDR2 SNEGSKA, per germline (reference sequence). This CDR3 is 14 amino acids long. CDR3 region: CSARQSVGYNEQFF. CDR3 sequence (DNA): TGCAGTGCCAGACAGTCCGTGGGGTACAATGAGCAGTTCTTC.

This clonotype was picked up many times. The V call is TRBV5-1, the J call TRBJ2-5; TRBD2 is a possible D gene (6 bases). Germline V gives CDR1 SGHRS, CDR2 YFSETQ. The CDR3 length is 13 residues. V shed 8 bases and J shed 1 base, with 12 bases lying between them. The CDR3 protein is CARRLGRQETQYF. The DNA of the CDR3 is TGCGCCAGAAGACTAGGCCGCCAAGAGACCCAGTACTTC. Together with reference TRBV5-1 and TRBJ2-5, the CDR3 gives the full variable domain: KAGVTQTPRYLIKTRGQQVTLSCSPISGHRSVSWYQQTPGQGLQFLFEYFSETQRNKGNFPGRFSGRQFSNSRSEMNVSTLELGDSALYLCARRLGRQETQYFGPGTRLLVL.

This clonotype was detected many times. The rearrangement uses TRBV24-1 and TRBJ2-2; D is unclear. The germline V gene encodes CDR1 KGHDR and CDR2 SFDVKD. The CDR3 is 12 residues long. Trimming pared 4 bases from V and 12 bases from J, leaving 11 bases between. The CDR3 protein is CATSDPTDQLFF. Written as DNA, the CDR3 is TGTGCCACCAGTGACCCCACTGATCAGCTGTTTTTT.

This clonotype has just a few counts. The chain recombines TRBV28 with TRBJ2-3; TRBD2 matches at 8 bases. The CDR3 sequence is 14 residues long. Germline loops: CDR1 MDHEN, CDR2 SYDVKM. After removal of 5 bases from V and 6 bases from J, the junction contained 7 bases not matched to a gene. CDR3 amino acids: CASSPSGLEDTQYF. CDR3 nucleotide sequence: TGTGCCAGCAGTCCATCGGGACTAGAGGATACGCAGTATTTT.

This clonotype came up many times. The J gene is TRBJ1-2, the V gene TRBV5-1; the match to TRBD1 covers 7 bases. From germline, CDR1 is SGHRS and CDR2 YFSETQ. J lost 6 bases, V lost 2 bases, and 7 bases had no gene match. The CDR3 totals 14 residues. CDR3 DNA sequence: TGCGCCAGCAGCTTCTCAACAGGGGATGATGGCTACACCTTC. It yields the protein CASSFSTGDDGYTF.

Ten or more counts support this clonotype. This sequence joins TRBV29-1 and TRBJ1-1; D gene ambiguous. V was clipped by 4 bases and J by 10 bases, with 10 bases between them. The CDR3 is 10 residues long. Germline-derived CDR1 and CDR2 are SQVTM and ANQGSEA. The CDR3 nucleotides are TGCAGCGTTGTAGACCCCGGAGCTTTCTTT. It specifies CSVVDPGAFF.

This clonotype showed up many times. J is TRBJ1-1 and V is TRBV28; 7 bases align to TRBD1. Germline lookup yields CDR1 MDHEN and CDR2 SYDVKM. The V and J ends lost 3 bases and 11 bases, in that order; junction bases with no gene match: 6. The CDR3 is made up of 12 amino acids. CDR3 DNA sequence: TGTGCCAGCAGTTTTATAGAGGGGGCGGCTTTCTTT. As protein: CASSFIEGAAFF.

This clonotype was picked up many times. This chain connects TRBV12-3 or TRBV12-4 to TRBJ2-7; 10 bases map to TRBD2. The CDR3 extends over 14 amino acids. With 7 bases clipped from V and 7 bases from J, the junction kept 10 bases outside the gene matches. The CDR3 reads CASKIAGGSGEQYF. The CDR3 DNA reads as TGTGCCAGCAAGATAGCGGGAGGTTCAGGAGAGCAGTACTTC.

This sequence joins TRBV10-3 and TRBJ2-5, with D possibly matching TRBD1 (6 bases). V lost 0 bases to trimming and J lost 5 bases, with 13 bases between them. Germline-derived CDR1 and CDR2 are ENHRY and SYGVKD. The CDR3 covers 15 residues. CDR3 protein: CAISESGDRRETQYF. The CDR3 coding sequence is TGTGCCATCAGTGAGTCGGGAGACAGGCGCGAGACCCAGTACTTC.

This clonotype appeared a few times. The chain combines TRBV5-1 with TRBJ2-3; D uncertain. V lost 2 bases and J 11 bases, leaving 12 bases between the germline ends. The CDR3 loop spans 12 amino acids. Germline assignment: CDR1 SGHRS and CDR2 YFSETQ. The CDR3 loop is CASSLGGMGQYF. In DNA, the CDR3 is TGCGCCAGCAGCTTAGGTGGGATGGGGCAGTATTTT.

This clonotype appeared many times. The J gene is TRBJ2-5, the V gene TRBV20-1; 10 nucleotides align to TRBD2. V dropped 0 bases and J dropped 5; count of bases not matched to a gene: 12. This CDR3 is 17 amino acids long. Germline lookup yields CDR1 DFQATT and CDR2 SNEGSKA (reference sequence). CDR3 region: CSARDYGSLAGEETQYF. The CDR3 region has the DNA TGCAGTGCTAGAGATTACGGCAGCCTAGCGGGAGAGGAGACCCAGTACTTC.

This clonotype was picked up many times. The V call is TRBV5-1, the J call TRBJ2-2, with 8 bases lining up with TRBD2. The CDR3 covers 17 residues. Germline V gene sequence: CDR1 SGHRS, CDR2 YFSETQ. Trimming at V came to 0 bases and at J to 4 bases, leaving 8 bases not matched to a gene. CDR3 in amino acids: CASSLAVLAGSTGELFF. CDR3 bases: TGCGCCAGCAGCTTGGCCGTGTTAGCGGGAAGCACCGGGGAGCTGTTTTTT.

This clonotype was seen many times. The chain couples TRBV24-1 to TRBJ1-1; perhaps TRBD1 as D (5 bases). The CDR3 has 14 amino acids. Per the germline V gene, CDR1 is KGHDR and CDR2 is SFDVKD. The V end was cut by 7 bases, the J end by 3 bases, with 14 bases between. The chain's CDR3 is CATRPGGEDTEAFF. In nucleotides, the CDR3 is TGTGCCACCAGGCCTGGGGGGGAAGACACTGAAGCTTTCTTT.

This clonotype came up many times. The chain couples TRBV10-3 to TRBJ2-7; the match to TRBD2 covers 8 bases. Trimming took 5 bases from V and 6 from J; bases not matched to a gene: 6. This CDR3 has 13 amino acids. The germline V gene has CDR1 ENHRY and CDR2 SYGVKD. CDR3 sequence: CAISPGLVVEQYF. The CDR3 DNA sequence: TGTGCCATCAGTCCGGGACTAGTAGTCGAGCAGTACTTC.

The sample holds many counts of this clonotype. The chain employs TRBV7-9 and TRBJ2-3; D is possibly TRBD1 or TRBD2 (5 bases each). CDR1 is SEHNR and CDR2 is FQNEAQ in the germline V gene (reference sequence). The V end was cut by 4 bases, the J end by 1 base, with 12 bases between. This CDR3 has 15 amino acids. This CDR3 is CASSWGSGRTDTQYF. The CDR3 nucleotides are TGTGCCAGCAGCTGGGGCAGCGGACGCACAGATACGCAGTATTTT.

The chain has TRBV29-1 and TRBJ2-1; 7 nucleotides align to TRBD2. V shed 7 bases, J shed 10 bases, and the junction held 10 bases outside the gene matches. The germline V gene encodes CDR1 SQVTM and CDR2 ANQGSEA. There are 12 residues in the CDR3. Here the CDR3 DNA reads TGCAGCGGGTTTCGCCCTAGCGGCGAGCAGTTCTTC. It encodes CSGFRPSGEQFF.

This clonotype appeared many times. This rearrangement joins TRBV6-2 or TRBV6-3 to TRBJ2-1, with TRBD1 identical over 9 bases. CDR1 and CDR2 from the germline V gene are MNHEY and SVGEGT. V shed 9 bases, J shed 3 bases, and the junction held 6 bases outside the gene matches. This CDR3 spans 14 amino acids. CDR3 sequence reads: CASRQGDFYNEQFF. The CDR3 region has the DNA TGTGCCAGTAGACAGGGGGATTTCTACAATGAGCAGTTCTTC.

This clonotype was detected many times. The rearrangement uses TRBV6-5 and TRBJ2-7, with TRBD1 identical over 10 bases. CDR3 length equals 17 residues. Germline CDR1 is MNHEY and CDR2 is SVGAGI. V was clipped by 0 bases and J by 5 bases; unmatched bases: 10. CDR3 amino acids: CASSYSFSGTGVNEQYF. The CDR3 region has the DNA TGTGCCAGCAGTTACTCGTTTTCCGGGACAGGGGTAAACGAGCAGTACTTC.